The 16 T cell receptor beta chains reported below all come from one sample, sequenced in a study of T cell responses to AZD1222 COVID-19 vaccine. The table came from immunoSEQ multiplex PCR; TCRdb's copy has only in-frame clones and leaves some out. Here the sample spans fewer than 120,000 clones, roughly 90% being singletons. Material: peripheral blood, obtained 28 days after the second AZD1222 dose. These TCRs come from an adult who received the AZD1222 COVID-19 vaccine.

This chain connects TRBV9 to TRBJ1-4, with D maybe TRBD1 (6 bases). There are 16 residues in the CDR3. Trimming cost V 3 bases and J 4 bases, with 16 bases left between them. Germline loops: CDR1 SGDLS, CDR2 YYNGEE. The CDR3 region is CASSGRDTGYNEKLFF. The CDR3 nucleotides read TGTGCCAGCAGCGGCAGGGACACCGGGTATAATGAAAAACTGTTTTTT. The full variable domain, in which reference TRBV9 and TRBJ1-4 provide the parts outside the CDR3, is DSGVTQTPKHLITATGQRVTLRCSPRSGDLSVYWYQQSLDQGLQFLIQYYNGEERAKGNILERFSAQQFPDLHSELNLSSLELGDSALYFCASSGRDTGYNEKLFFGSGTQLSVL.

J is TRBJ1-2 and V is TRBV6-5; 11 positions agree with TRBD1. With 6 bases clipped from V and 5 bases from J, the junction kept 5 bases outside the gene matches. CDR3 length equals 14 residues. Germline CDR1 and CDR2: MNHEY and SVGAGI. The CDR3 DNA sequence: TGTGCCAGCAGCCGCGGACAGGGGGCGTATGGCTACACCTTC. It translates to CASSRGQGAYGYTF.

The chain employs TRBV7-3 and TRBJ2-3; D remains unclear. Germline V lookup: CDR1 SGHTA, CDR2 FQGTGA. Trimming stripped 5 bases from V and 6 bases from J, with 12 bases between. The CDR3 spans 13 residues. The CDR3 spells CASSRLVGDTQYF. The CDR3 DNA follows: TGTGCCAGCAGCCGTCTCGTGGGGGATACGCAGTATTTT.

The chain carries TRBV2 and TRBJ2-2; no definite D call. Germline-derived CDR1 and CDR2 are SNHLY and FYNNEI. The length of the CDR3 is 16 residues. V lost 7 bases, J lost 1 base, and 16 bases lay in between. CDR3 sequence reads: CASTPTRLENTGELFF. CDR3 nucleotides: TGTGCCAGCACCCCAACGAGGTTAGAGAACACCGGGGAGCTGTTTTTT. Using reference TRBV2 and TRBJ2-2 for the parts outside the CDR3, the full variable domain is EPEVTQTPSHQVTQMGQEVILRCVPISNHLYFYWYRQILGQKVEFLVSFYNNEISEKSEIFDDQFSVERPDGSNFTLKIRSTKLEDSAMYFCASTPTRLENTGELFFGEGSRLTVL.

This chain links TRBV4-1 with TRBJ1-5; D is unclear. The V end was cut by 0 bases, the J end by 1 base, with 10 bases between. From germline, CDR1 is MGHRA and CDR2 YSYEKL. The CDR3 totals 16 residues. The CDR3 DNA reads TGCGCCAGCAGCCAAGATCGCTCGGGAAGCAATCAGCCCCAGCATTTT. This codes for CASSQDRSGSNQPQHF.

The V gene is TRBV2, the J gene TRBJ1-4; TRBD1 aligns across 10 bases. Per germline, CDR1 SNHLY and CDR2 FYNNEI. The CDR3 runs to 14 residues. V gave up 6 bases and J gave up 7 bases; unmatched junction bases: 5. CDR3 nucleotide sequence: TGTGCCAGCAGGGAGACAGGGGGCCCTGAAAAACTGTTTTTT. This codes for CASRETGGPEKLFF.

The V and J genes are TRBV7-2 and TRBJ1-1; D not resolved. Germline V gives CDR1 SGHTA, CDR2 FQGNSA. CDR3 length: 13 amino acids. V shed 1 base and J shed 0 bases, with 3 bases lying between them. CDR3 loop: CASSLVLNTEAFF. In DNA, the CDR3 is TGTGCCAGCAGCTTAGTCCTGAACACTGAAGCTTTCTTT.

This clone was counted once. The chain employs TRBV11-2 and TRBJ1-2, with 7 bases fitting TRBD1. Germline V lookup: CDR1 SGHAT, CDR2 FQNNGV. This CDR3 has 17 residues. J was trimmed by 3 bases and V by 2 bases; bases with no gene match: 12. CDR3 amino acids: CASSLLMGRGDDYGYTF. The CDR3 nucleotides are TGTGCCAGCAGCTTACTAATGGGCAGGGGGGATGACTATGGCTACACCTTC.

This clone has only a few counts. The chain couples TRBV5-5 to TRBJ2-7; D perhaps matches TRBD1 (5 bases). V dropped 5 bases and J dropped 0 bases, with 12 bases sitting between them. This CDR3 is built from 14 residues. Germline V gene data show CDR1 as SGHKS and CDR2 as YYEKEE (reference sequence). The CDR3 DNA reads as TGTGCCAGCAGTTACCTACAGGACTCCTACGAGCAGTACTTC. Translation gives CASSYLQDSYEQYF.

The chain is built from TRBV9 and TRBJ2-5; D may be TRBD2 (6 bases). CDR3 size: 13 residues. The germline V gene has CDR1 SGDLS and CDR2 YYNGEE. V was shortened by 3 bases and J by 2 bases, with 8 bases between the two germline ends. Here the CDR3 reads CASSGGTQETQYF. CDR3 DNA sequence: TGTGCCAGCAGCGGCGGGACTCAAGAGACCCAGTACTTC.

This chain links TRBV2 with TRBJ1-3, with 8 nucleotides matching TRBD1. CDR1 SNHLY and CDR2 FYNNEI come from the germline V gene. V was pared by 6 bases and J by 2 bases, with 6 bases of the junction left unmatched. This CDR3 has 15 residues. CDR3 bases: TGTGCCAGCAGGAAAGGACAGGGCGCTGGAAACACCATATATTTT. Amino acid sequence: CASRKGQGAGNTIYF.

The genes are TRBV5-4 and TRBJ2-4; TRBD1 or TRBD2 may be the D gene (6 bases each). Trimming shortened V by 4 bases and J by 7 bases, and 15 bases separated the two germline ends. Per the germline V gene, CDR1 is SGHNT and CDR2 is YYREEE (reference sequence). This CDR3 region has 14 residues. The CDR3 sequence is CASSQGGGRNIQYF. The CDR3 nucleotides read TGTGCCAGCAGCCAAGGAGGGGGGCGGAACATTCAGTACTTC.

This chain joins TRBV29-1 and TRBJ1-2, with a tentative D call TRBD1 (5 bases). Deletions cut 5 bases from V and 8 bases from J, with 12 bases between. CDR1 and CDR2 from the germline V gene are SQVTM and ANQGSEA. This CDR3 contains 11 residues. CDR3 loop: CSVRQGSGYTF. The CDR3 DNA is TGCAGCGTTCGGCAGGGAAGCGGCTACACCTTC.

The genes are TRBV28 and TRBJ1-1; the match to TRBD1 covers 9 bases. Losses at the gene ends were 7 bases for V and 0 bases for J; bases not matched to a gene: 9. Looked up from germline, CDR1 is MDHEN and CDR2 is SYDVKM. The CDR3 extends over 16 amino acids. The CDR3 DNA follows: TGTGCCAGCAACTCCGGGACAGGGACCATGAACACTGAAGCTTTCTTT. This translates into CASNSGTGTMNTEAFF.

This clone was counted a few times. The chain combines TRBV9 with TRBJ2-1, with 11 positions matching TRBD2. Trimming took 4 bases from V and 1 from J; bases not matched to a gene: 4. This CDR3 region has 16 residues. The germline gives CDR1 SGDLS, CDR2 YYNGEE. CDR3 in amino acids: CASSQRLAGSYNEQFF. CDR3 sequence (DNA): TGTGCCAGCAGCCAACGACTAGCGGGGTCCTACAATGAGCAGTTCTTC.

This clone showed up just a few times. The V gene is TRBV7-2, the J gene TRBJ1-6; D is unclear. The CDR3 has 16 amino acids. Trimming shortened V by 5 bases and J by 8 bases, and 19 bases separated the two germline ends. Germline CDR1 is SGHTA and CDR2 is FQGNSA. The CDR3 reads CASSLLRGSGYSPLHF. CDR3 DNA sequence: TGTGCCAGCAGCCTGCTACGGGGTAGTGGTTATTCACCCCTCCACTTT. Full variable domain (rest looked up from reference TRBV7-2 and TRBJ1-6): GAGVSQSPSNKVTEKGKDVELRCDPISGHTALYWYRQSLGQGLEFLIYFQGNSAPDKSGLPSDRFSAERTGGSVSTLTIQRTQQEDSAVYLCASSLLRGSGYSPLHFGNGTRLTVT.